The subject of this entry is one T cell receptor (beta chain). The sample comes from a study of blood T cell repertoires in COVID-19. Overall study: T cells, B-cell-depleted T cells, or PBMCs provided the cDNA or gDNA that served as material.

Produced via immunoSEQ multiplex PCR; TCRdb's table is partial and in-frame only. The sample holds over 150,000 clones, around four fifths seen once. The recovered donors of Cohort 3 showed two negative PCRs, clearance, or symptom resolution. V shed 4 bases and J 5 bases; nucleotides not matched to a gene: 7. Germline values: CDR1 SGHRS, CDR2 YFSETQ. CDR3 length: 16 residues. The receptor comes from a woman between 50 and 59 years old who had recovered from COVID-19. Source material: PBMCs or T cells enriched from blood (not recorded which). This chain links TRBV5-1 with TRBJ2-2, with 11 bases fitting TRBD2. In nucleotides, the CDR3 is TGCGCCAGCAGCCTATCAACTAGCGGGGGAACCGGGGAGCTGTTTTTT. Protein product: CASSLSTSGGTGELFF. Full variable domain (rest looked up from reference TRBV5-1 and TRBJ2-2): KAGVTQTPRYLIKTRGQQVTLSCSPISGHRSVSWYQQTPGQGLQFLFEYFSETQRNKGNFPGRFSGRQFSNSRSEMNVSTLELGDSALYLCASSLSTSGGTGELFFGEGSRLTVL.